These 22 T cell receptor beta chains were sequenced from one sample in a study of B cell selection in AIRE deficiency. Clones were sequenced by immunoSEQ multiplex PCR, and TCRdb holds only the in-frame ones, with some missing. Among around 4,800 clones listed, around 87% were seen once. Sorted regulatory T cells were CD4-positive, CD25-high and CD127-low or negative. Sequences were obtained from Tregs sorted from PBMCs. These receptors all stem from a human donor with AIRE deficiency.

The rearrangement links TRBV11-3 to TRBJ2-7; the match to TRBD1 covers 7 bases. After removal of 1 base from V and 7 bases from J, the junction contained 10 bases not matched to a gene. This CDR3 has 15 amino acids. Germline CDR1 is SGHNT and CDR2 is YENEEA. CDR3 in amino acids: CASSLGEGGSREQYF. CDR3 coding DNA: TGTGCCAGCAGCTTAGGGGAAGGGGGCTCAAGGGAGCAGTACTTC.

CDR3 in DNA: TGTGCCAGCAGCTTAGACAGCTACCCCTCCTACGAGCAGTACTTC. It encodes CASSLDSYPSYEQYF. V gene TRBV7-2 combines with J gene TRBJ2-7; no clear D. Germline V lookup: CDR1 SGHTA, CDR2 FQGNSA. V gave up 1 base and J gave up 0 bases, with 10 bases separating them. CDR3 length equals 15 residues.

This sequence joins TRBV5-4 and TRBJ2-1; 8 bases are a match to TRBD2. The CDR3 runs 17 residues. Germline V gene lookup returns CDR1 SGHNT and CDR2 YYREEE (reference sequence). After removal of 4 bases from V and 4 bases from J, the junction contained 13 bases not matched to a gene. CDR3 protein: CASSQIQRGPGYNEQFF. The CDR3 DNA is TGTGCCAGCAGCCAGATCCAGCGGGGGCCGGGATACAATGAGCAGTTCTTC.

V and J are TRBV10-3 and TRBJ2-5; D perhaps matches TRBD2 (5 bases). V shed 10 bases and J shed 5 bases, with 14 bases lying between them. Germline lookup yields CDR1 ENHRY and CDR2 SYGVKD. This CDR3 contains 12 residues. The CDR3 reads CATGLQPETQYF. In DNA form, the CDR3 reads TGTGCCACCGGACTGCAACCGGAGACCCAGTACTTC.

The chain's CDR3 is CASSRNTGELFF. As DNA, the CDR3 is TGTGCCAGCAGCCGGAACACCGGGGAGCTGTTTTTT. V gene TRBV5-8 combines with J gene TRBJ2-2; no firm D call. V was clipped by 4 bases and J by 1 base, with 2 bases between them. CDR3 length: 12 amino acids. Germline CDR1 is SGHTS and CDR2 is YDEGEE.

V usage is TRBV11-2 and J usage is TRBJ2-3, with D unresolved. CDR1 is SGHAT, CDR2 FQNNGV, per germline. The V gene lost 3 bases and the J gene lost 2 bases, with 12 bases spanning the gap. The CDR3 covers 15 residues. The CDR3 reads CASSFTPSFTDTQYF. In nucleotides, the CDR3 is TGTGCCAGCAGCTTTACTCCTTCATTCACAGATACGCAGTATTTT.

This chain links TRBV7-8 with TRBJ2-3, with a tentative D call TRBD2 (5 bases). The V end lost 5 bases, the J end lost 1 base, and 13 bases lay between the germline ends. CDR1 is SGHVS and CDR2 is FQNEAQ in the germline V gene. The length of the CDR3 is 15 residues. This CDR3 reads CASSPYQRGTDTQYF. The CDR3 nucleotides are TGTGCCAGCAGCCCCTATCAGAGGGGCACAGATACGCAGTATTTT. Combining the CDR3 with reference TRBV7-8 and TRBJ2-3 gives the whole variable domain GAGVSQSPRYKVAKRGQDVALRCDPISGHVSLFWYQQALGQGPEFLTYFQNEAQLDKSGLPSDRFFAERPEGSVSTLKIQRTQQEDSAVYLCASSPYQRGTDTQYFGPGTRLTVL.

The V gene is TRBV19, the J gene TRBJ1-1; D ambiguous. Germline assignment: CDR1 LNHDA and CDR2 SQIVND (reference sequence). Trimming left V 3 bases short and J 2 bases short, with 10 bases between. The CDR3 sequence is 14 residues long. The CDR3 spells CASSMVVFNTEAFF. The CDR3 bases are TGTGCCAGTAGTATGGTGGTATTCAACACTGAAGCTTTCTTT.

This chain uses TRBV6-5 with TRBJ2-7; TRBD2 aligns across 8 bases. Germline V lookup: CDR1 MNHEY, CDR2 SVGAGI. There are 15 residues in the CDR3. Unmatched junction bases numbered 8, after V lost 6 bases and J lost 1 base. This chain's CDR3 is CASRTKRELSYEQYF. The CDR3 DNA is TGTGCCAGCAGGACCAAGCGGGAGTTATCCTACGAGCAGTACTTC.

V and J are TRBV27 and TRBJ2-7, with TRBD1 matching over 8 bases. The J segment lost 3 bases and the V segment lost 6 bases, leaving 7 bases of the junction unmatched. The germline CDR1 and CDR2 sequences are MNHEY and SMNVEV (reference sequence). The CDR3 loop spans 14 amino acids. The CDR3: CASRRQGLDYEQYF. The CDR3, as DNA: TGTGCCAGCAGAAGACAGGGGTTGGACTACGAGCAGTACTTC.

In its sample, this clone ranks as large. The CDR3 nucleotides read TGTGCCAGTAGTTGGGGGCCTAGCTATGGCTACACCTTC. It encodes CASSWGPSYGYTF. This rearrangement joins TRBV19 to TRBJ1-2; possible D gene TRBD1, 6 bases. Deletions cut 5 bases from V and 4 bases from J, with 11 bases between. The length of the CDR3 is 13 residues. Germline assignment: CDR1 LNHDA and CDR2 SQIVND (reference sequence).

The CDR3 DNA sequence: TGTGCCAGCAGCCCAACAAAACTAGCGGGAGGGAGGAATGAGCAGTTCTTC. This encodes CASSPTKLAGGRNEQFF. The genes are TRBV11-3 and TRBJ2-1; 13 bases are a match to TRBD2. V shed 5 bases and J 7 bases; nucleotides not matched to a gene: 11. CDR1 and CDR2 from the germline V gene are SGHNT and YENEEA. The CDR3 runs 17 residues.

V and J are TRBV18 and TRBJ2-7; 11 bases are shared with TRBD1. Germline values: CDR1 KGHSH, CDR2 LQKENI. Trimming took 5 bases from V and 3 from J; bases not matched to a gene: 3. The CDR3 covers 14 residues. CDR3 in amino acids: CASSGGTGGYEQYF. The CDR3 region has the DNA TGTGCCAGCTCAGGGGGGACAGGGGGCTACGAGCAGTACTTC. Together with reference TRBV18 and TRBJ2-7, the CDR3 gives the full variable domain: NAGVMQNPRHLVRRRGQEARLRCSPMKGHSHVYWYRQLPEEGLKFMVYLQKENIIDESGMPKERFSAEFPKEGPSILRIQQVVRGDSAAYFCASSGGTGGYEQYFGPGTRLTVT.

The CDR3 DNA is TGTGCCGACACTACAGGGGAAGGTCAGCCCCAGCATTTT. Its translation is CADTTGEGQPQHF. This chain connects TRBV6-4 to TRBJ1-5, with TRBD1 matching over 7 bases. Per germline, CDR1 MRHNA and CDR2 SNTAGT. The CDR3 contains 13 residues. J gave up 6 bases and V 11 bases, and 10 bases lay outside the gene matches.

This chain connects TRBV10-2 to TRBJ2-3, with 10 bases lining up with TRBD2. This CDR3 has 16 amino acids. V gave up 6 bases and J gave up 1 base; unmatched junction bases: 7. Germline V gene data show CDR1 as WSHSY and CDR2 as SAAADI. The CDR3 loop is CASRKGLAGGTDTQYF. The CDR3 DNA follows: TGCGCCAGCAGAAAGGGCCTAGCGGGGGGCACAGATACGCAGTATTTT.

The V and J genes are TRBV11-3 and TRBJ2-2; D remains ambiguous. Germline values: CDR1 SGHNT, CDR2 YENEEA. Trimming took 3 bases from V and 6 from J, leaving 11 bases between them. The CDR3 loop spans 14 amino acids. CDR3 region: CASSFSILAGELFF. The CDR3 DNA follows: TGTGCCAGCAGCTTTTCGATTCTGGCCGGGGAGCTGTTTTTT.

The chain uses TRBV6-1 and TRBJ2-1; 13 nucleotides match TRBD2. V lost 1 base, J lost 7 bases, and 1 base stayed unmatched. CDR1 and CDR2 (germline): MNHNS, SASEGT. The CDR3 is 15 amino acids. Written as DNA, the CDR3 is TGTGCCAGCAGTGAAGTGGGACTAGCGGGGAATGAGCAGTTCTTC. It encodes CASSEVGLAGNEQFF.

This chain connects TRBV25-1 to TRBJ2-1; 11 nucleotides align to TRBD2. The germline V gene has CDR1 MGHDK and CDR2 SYGVNS. Losses at the gene ends were 6 bases for V and 5 bases for J; bases not matched to a gene: 6. The CDR3 loop spans 15 amino acids. The CDR3 coding sequence is TGTGCCAGCAGGTCCCTAGCGGGAGGCGACAATGAGCAGTTCTTC. Translating gives CASRSLAGGDNEQFF.

J is TRBJ1-2 and V is TRBV13; 7 bases map to TRBD1. The germline V gene has CDR1 PRHDT and CDR2 FYEKMQ (reference sequence). The J segment lost 5 bases and the V segment lost 5 bases, leaving 11 bases of the junction unmatched. The CDR3 has 15 amino acids. The CDR3 nucleotides read TGTGCCAGCAGCCCCCAGGGGGGAATACGGTATGGCTACACCTTC. Encoded protein: CASSPQGGIRYGYTF.

This chain links TRBV28 with TRBJ2-6; unclear D gene. The germline CDR1 and CDR2 sequences are MDHEN and SYDVKM. This CDR3 contains 15 residues. V lost 3 bases and J 2 bases, leaving 8 bases between the germline ends. CDR3 loop: CASSFGAPGANVLTF. In DNA form, the CDR3 reads TGTGCCAGCAGTTTCGGAGCGCCTGGGGCCAACGTCCTGACTTTC. Variable domain in full (rest from reference TRBV28 and TRBJ2-6): DVKVTQSSRYLVKRTGEKVFLECVQDMDHENMFWYRQDPGLGLRLIYFSYDVKMKEKGDIPEGYSVSREKKERFSLILESASTNQTSMYLCASSFGAPGANVLTFGAGSRLTVL.

As for this clone: One end of the junction varies from germline; a read error may be responsible. V and J are TRBV7-9 and TRBJ2-3, with 9 nucleotides matching TRBD2. Germline-derived CDR1 and CDR2 are SEHNR and FQNEAQ (reference sequence). The CDR3 has 15 residues. This chain's CDR3 is CAGSLRTSVGDTQYF. The CDR3 region has the DNA TGTGCCGGCAGCTTGAGGACTAGCGTAGGAGATACGCAGTATTTT. The full variable domain, completed using reference TRBV7-9 and TRBJ2-3, is DTGVSQNPRHKITKRGQNVTFRCDPISEHNRLYWYRQTLGQGPEFLTYFQNEAQLEKSRLLSDRFSAERPKGSFSTLEIQRTEQGDSAMYLCAGSLRTSVGDTQYFGPGTRLTVL.

This chain uses TRBV5-4 with TRBJ2-5; D might be TRBD1 (6 bases). V was shortened by 2 bases and J by 5 bases, with 13 bases between the two germline ends. The CDR3 consists of 14 residues. Germline assignment: CDR1 SGHNT and CDR2 YYREEE (reference sequence). In DNA form, the CDR3 reads TGTGCCAGCAGCTTAAGGACAGCCGGGGAGACCCAGTACTTC. It is translated as CASSLRTAGETQYF.